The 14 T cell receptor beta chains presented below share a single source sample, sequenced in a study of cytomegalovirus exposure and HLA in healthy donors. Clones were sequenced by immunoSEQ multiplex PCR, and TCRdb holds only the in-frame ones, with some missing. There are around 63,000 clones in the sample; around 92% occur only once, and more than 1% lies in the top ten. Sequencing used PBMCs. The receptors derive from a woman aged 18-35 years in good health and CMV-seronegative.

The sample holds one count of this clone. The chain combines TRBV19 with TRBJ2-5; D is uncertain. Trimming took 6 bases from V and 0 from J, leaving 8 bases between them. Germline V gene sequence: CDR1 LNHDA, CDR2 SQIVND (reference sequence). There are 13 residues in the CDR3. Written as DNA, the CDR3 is TGTGCCAGTAGGGGCAACAACCAAGAGACCCAGTACTTC. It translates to CASRGNNQETQYF. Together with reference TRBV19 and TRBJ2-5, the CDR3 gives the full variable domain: DGGITQSPKYLFRKEGQNVTLSCEQNLNHDAMYWYRQDPGQGLRLIYYSQIVNDFQKGDIAEGYSVSREKKESFPLTVTSAQKNPTAFYLCASRGNNQETQYFGPGTRLLVL.

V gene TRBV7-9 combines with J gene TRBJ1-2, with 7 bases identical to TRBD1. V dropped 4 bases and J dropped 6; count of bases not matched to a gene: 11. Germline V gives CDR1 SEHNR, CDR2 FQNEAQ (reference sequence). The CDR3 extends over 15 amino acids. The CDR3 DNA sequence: TGTGCCAGCAGCTCGGAGGACAGGCGACGGAATGGCTACACCTTC. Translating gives CASSSEDRRRNGYTF.

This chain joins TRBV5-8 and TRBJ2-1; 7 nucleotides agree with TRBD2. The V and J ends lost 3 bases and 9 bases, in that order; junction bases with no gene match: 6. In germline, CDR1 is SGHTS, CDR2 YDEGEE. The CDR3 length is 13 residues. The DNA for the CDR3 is TGTGCCAGCAGCTCCGACGGGGGGTCTGAGCAGTTCTTC. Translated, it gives CASSSDGGSEQFF.

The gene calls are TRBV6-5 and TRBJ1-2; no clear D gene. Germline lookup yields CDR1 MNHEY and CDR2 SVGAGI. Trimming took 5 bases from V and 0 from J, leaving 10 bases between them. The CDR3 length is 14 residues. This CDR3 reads CASSVNLANYGYTF. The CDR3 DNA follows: TGTGCCAGCAGTGTTAACTTAGCTAACTATGGCTACACCTTC.

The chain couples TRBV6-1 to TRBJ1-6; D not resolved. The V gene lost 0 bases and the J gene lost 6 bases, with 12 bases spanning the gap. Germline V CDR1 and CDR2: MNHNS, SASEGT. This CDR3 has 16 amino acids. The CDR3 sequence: CASSEASKPFNSPLHF. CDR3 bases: TGTGCCAGCAGTGAAGCCAGTAAACCCTTTAATTCACCCCTCCACTTT.

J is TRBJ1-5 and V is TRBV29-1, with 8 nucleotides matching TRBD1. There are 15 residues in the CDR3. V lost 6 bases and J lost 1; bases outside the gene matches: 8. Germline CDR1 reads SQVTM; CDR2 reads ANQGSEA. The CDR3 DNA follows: TGCAGCGTCGCCACCGGGACAGGAAGCAATCAGCCCCAGCATTTT. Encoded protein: CSVATGTGSNQPQHF.

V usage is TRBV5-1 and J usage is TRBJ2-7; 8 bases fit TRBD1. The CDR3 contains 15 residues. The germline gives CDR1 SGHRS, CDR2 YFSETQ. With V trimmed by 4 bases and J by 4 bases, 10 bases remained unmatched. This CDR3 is CASSPRTGTFYEQYF. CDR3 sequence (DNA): TGCGCCAGCAGCCCTCGGACAGGGACTTTTTACGAGCAGTACTTC. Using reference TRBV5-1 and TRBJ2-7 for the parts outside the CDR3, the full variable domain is KAGVTQTPRYLIKTRGQQVTLSCSPISGHRSVSWYQQTPGQGLQFLFEYFSETQRNKGNFPGRFSGRQFSNSRSEMNVSTLELGDSALYLCASSPRTGTFYEQYFGPGTRLTVT.

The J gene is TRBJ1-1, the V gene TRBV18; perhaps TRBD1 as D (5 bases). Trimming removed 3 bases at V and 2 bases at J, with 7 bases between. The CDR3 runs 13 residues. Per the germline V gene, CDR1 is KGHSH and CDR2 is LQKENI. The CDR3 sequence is CASSPTENTEAFF. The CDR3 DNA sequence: TGTGCCAGCTCACCGACAGAAAACACTGAAGCTTTCTTT.

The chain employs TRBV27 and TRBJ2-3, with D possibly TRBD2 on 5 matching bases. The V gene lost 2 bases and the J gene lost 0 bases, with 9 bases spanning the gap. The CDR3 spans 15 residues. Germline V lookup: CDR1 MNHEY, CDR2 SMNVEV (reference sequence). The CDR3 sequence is CASSLKAVSTDTQYF. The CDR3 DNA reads TGTGCCAGCAGTTTAAAAGCGGTTAGCACAGATACGCAGTATTTT.

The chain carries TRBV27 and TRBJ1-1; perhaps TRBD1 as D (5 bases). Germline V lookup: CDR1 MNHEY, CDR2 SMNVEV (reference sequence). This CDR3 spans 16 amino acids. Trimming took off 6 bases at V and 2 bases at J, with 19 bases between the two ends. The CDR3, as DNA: TGTGCCAGCAGCCGATCTGACTCGGGGGTTAACACTGAAGCTTTCTTT. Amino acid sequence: CASSRSDSGVNTEAFF.

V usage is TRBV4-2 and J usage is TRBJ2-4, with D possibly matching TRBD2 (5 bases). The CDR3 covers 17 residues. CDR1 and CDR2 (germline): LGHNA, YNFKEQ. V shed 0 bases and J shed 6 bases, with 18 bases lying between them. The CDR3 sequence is CASSQDNAGSLGNIQYF. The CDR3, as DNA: TGTGCCAGCAGCCAAGATAACGCGGGCTCCCTGGGAAACATTCAGTACTTC.

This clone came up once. The CDR3 loop reads CASSLRGLNEKLFF. Written as DNA, the CDR3 is TGTGCCAGCAGCTTAAGGGGCCTTAATGAAAAACTGTTTTTT. The chain uses TRBV13 and TRBJ1-4; TRBD1 might be the D (5 bases). V lost 2 bases to trimming and J lost 4 bases, with 8 bases between them. CDR1 and CDR2 (germline): PRHDT, FYEKMQ (reference sequence). This CDR3 spans 14 amino acids.

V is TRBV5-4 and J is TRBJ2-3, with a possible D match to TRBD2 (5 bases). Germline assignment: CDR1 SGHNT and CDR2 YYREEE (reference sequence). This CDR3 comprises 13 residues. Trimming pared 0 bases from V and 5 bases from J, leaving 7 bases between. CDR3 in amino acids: CASSLVREDTQYF. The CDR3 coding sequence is TGTGCCAGCAGCTTGGTTCGGGAAGATACGCAGTATTTT. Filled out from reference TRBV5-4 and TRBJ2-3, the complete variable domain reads ETGVTQSPTHLIKTRGQQVTLRCSSQSGHNTVSWYQQALGQGPQFIFQYYREEENGRGNFPPRFSGLQFPNYSSELNVNALELDDSALYLCASSLVREDTQYFGPGTRLTVL.

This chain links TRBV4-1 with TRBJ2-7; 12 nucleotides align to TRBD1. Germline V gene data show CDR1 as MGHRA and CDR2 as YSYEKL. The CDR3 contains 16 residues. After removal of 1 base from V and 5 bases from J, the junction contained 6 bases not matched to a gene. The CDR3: CASSQGPGTGGDEQYF. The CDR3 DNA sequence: TGCGCCAGCAGCCAAGGTCCCGGGACAGGGGGCGACGAGCAGTACTTC.